Listed below are T cell receptor beta chains from one sample, sequenced in a study of blood T cell repertoires in COVID-19. The protocol was immunoSEQ multiplex PCR, while the TCRdb copy is restricted to in-frame clones and leaves out a portion. The sample comprises some 150,000 clones, around 83% of which are singletons, and 9.2% rests with the top ten. The sample comprised PBMCs or T cells enriched from blood (not recorded which). The receptor set was obtained from a man aged 50 or older who had recovered from COVID-19. The CDR3 runs from the conserved cysteine through the conserved F or W. Fields, in order: J gene, V gene, CDR3 protein.

>TRBJ1-6|TRBV4-3
CASSQETGQAANNSPLHF
>TRBJ1-1|TRBV11-2
CASSPRSNGDGGSFF
>TRBJ1-4|TRBV2
CASRPGREKLFF
>TRBJ1-1|TRBV12-3/TRBV12-4
CASRKGEGTEAFF
>TRBJ2-1|TRBV5-6
CASTGGSSYNEQFF
>TRBJ2-7|TRBV19
CASSMAGTTPREQYF
>TRBJ2-5|TRBV5-1
CASSLPGQQETQYF
>TRBJ2-7|TRBV10-3
CAIRTGGNEQYF
>TRBJ2-7|TRBV5-1
CASSLTTGSYEQYF
>TRBJ2-7|TRBV19
CASSNQGTGTYEQYF
>TRBJ2-1|TRBV7-9
CASSPGTVIGQFF
>TRBJ2-7|TRBV10-3
CAITDDSLLGNYEQYF
>TRBJ1-1|TRBV9
CASSVGPGAPEPLLSEAFF
>TRBJ1-5|TRBV7-9
CASSLPGNQPQHF
>TRBJ2-3|TRBV4-3
CASSQEPTGGGANTQYF
>TRBJ1-1|TRBV19
CASSYGGWTEAFF
>TRBJ2-7|TRBV4-3
CASSQDLGSRVNNEQYF
>TRBJ1-2|TRBV5-5
CASSGAVGQGAANYGYTF
>TRBJ2-3|TRBV10-3
CAISESGTSQDTQYF
>TRBJ1-1|TRBV3-1/TRBV3-2
CASSQYSSNTEAFF
>TRBJ1-1|TRBV19
CASSFLEGTEAFF
>TRBJ1-2|TRBV5-1
CASSLVQGPYGYTF
>TRBJ2-1|TRBV5-4
CASSLGTSGAPSYNEQFF
>TRBJ2-3|TRBV30
CGGSGALTDTQYF
>TRBJ1-1|TRBV18
CASSPQSQGTAEAFF
>TRBJ1-4|TRBV5-4
CASSRTTGITNEKLFF
>TRBJ1-5|TRBV6-2/TRBV6-3
CASSYSGRDQPQHF
>TRBJ1-4|TRBV6-5
CASSYTTGTNEKLFF
>TRBJ2-1|TRBV24-1
CATSDSRLAGSSYNEQFF
>TRBJ1-2|TRBV18
CASSPSGGNYGYTF
>TRBJ2-5|TRBV6-2/TRBV6-3
CASSPGETQYF
>TRBJ2-7|TRBV27
CASSLSSLYEQYF
>TRBJ1-1|TRBV11-2
CASSSDRGTDTEAFF
>TRBJ2-1|TRBV2
CASTEGHLSSYNEQFF
>TRBJ2-2|TRBV6-5
CASSRDRAGELFF
>TRBJ2-7|TRBV15
CATSTRTGNYEQYF
>TRBJ2-5|TRBV6-4
CASSDSKKQENQETQYF